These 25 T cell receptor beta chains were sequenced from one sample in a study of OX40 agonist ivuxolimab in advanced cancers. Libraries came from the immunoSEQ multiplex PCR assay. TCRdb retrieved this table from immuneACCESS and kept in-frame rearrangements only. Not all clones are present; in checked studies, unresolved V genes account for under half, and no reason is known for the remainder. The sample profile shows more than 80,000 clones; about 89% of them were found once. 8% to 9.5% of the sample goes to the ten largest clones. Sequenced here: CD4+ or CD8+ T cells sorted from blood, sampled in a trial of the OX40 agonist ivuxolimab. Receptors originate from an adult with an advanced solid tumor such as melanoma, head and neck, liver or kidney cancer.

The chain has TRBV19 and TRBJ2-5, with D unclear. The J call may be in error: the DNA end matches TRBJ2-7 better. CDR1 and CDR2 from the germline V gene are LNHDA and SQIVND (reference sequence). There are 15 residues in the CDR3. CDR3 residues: CASHPPAMSSYEQYF. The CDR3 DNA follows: TGTGCCAGTCATCCCCCAGCCATGAGCTCCTACGAGCAGTACTTC.

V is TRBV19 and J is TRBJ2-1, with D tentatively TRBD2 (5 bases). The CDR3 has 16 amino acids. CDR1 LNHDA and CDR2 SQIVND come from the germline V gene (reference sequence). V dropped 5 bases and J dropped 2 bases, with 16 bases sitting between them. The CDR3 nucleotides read TGTGCCAGTAGTCCCTTCAGTGGGAGAGCCTACAATGAGCAGTTCTTC. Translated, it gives CASSPFSGRAYNEQFF.

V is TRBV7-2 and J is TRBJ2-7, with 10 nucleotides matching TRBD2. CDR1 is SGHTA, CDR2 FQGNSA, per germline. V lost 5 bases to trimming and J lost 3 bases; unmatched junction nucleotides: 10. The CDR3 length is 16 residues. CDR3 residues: CASSIPASGSIYEQYF. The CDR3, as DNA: TGTGCCAGCAGCATACCAGCTAGCGGGAGTATCTACGAGCAGTACTTC.

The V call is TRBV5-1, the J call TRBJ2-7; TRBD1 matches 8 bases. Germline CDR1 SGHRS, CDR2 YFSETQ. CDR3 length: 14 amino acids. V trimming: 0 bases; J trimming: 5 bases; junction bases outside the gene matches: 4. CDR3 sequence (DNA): TGCGCCAGCAGCTTGGGACAGGGGTTCCACGAGCAGTACTTC. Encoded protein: CASSLGQGFHEQYF.

CDR3 sequence reads: CASSGGQGADTQYF. The CDR3 DNA sequence: TGCGCCAGCAGCGGTGGACAGGGAGCAGATACGCAGTATTTT. V gene TRBV5-1 combines with J gene TRBJ2-3; TRBD1 matches at 8 bases. Trimming removed 4 bases from V and 4 bases from J; junction bases left unmatched: 5. This CDR3 spans 14 amino acids. The germline gives CDR1 SGHRS, CDR2 YFSETQ. The variable domain in full, with the rest retrieved from reference TRBV5-1 and TRBJ2-3, is KAGVTQTPRYLIKTRGQQVTLSCSPISGHRSVSWYQQTPGQGLQFLFEYFSETQRNKGNFPGRFSGRQFSNSRSEMNVSTLELGDSALYLCASSGGQGADTQYFGPGTRLTVL.

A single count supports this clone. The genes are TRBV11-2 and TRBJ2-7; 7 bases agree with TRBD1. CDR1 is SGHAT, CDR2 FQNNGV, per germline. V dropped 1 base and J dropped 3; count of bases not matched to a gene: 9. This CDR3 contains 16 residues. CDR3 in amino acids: CASSLGNTGVNYEQYF. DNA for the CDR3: TGTGCCAGCAGCTTAGGAAACACAGGGGTGAACTACGAGCAGTACTTC. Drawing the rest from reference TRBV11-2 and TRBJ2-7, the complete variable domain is EAGVAQSPRYKIIEKRQSVAFWCNPISGHATLYWYQQILGQGPKLLIQFQNNGVVDDSQLPKDRFSAERLKGVDSTLKIQPAKLEDSAVYLCASSLGNTGVNYEQYFGPGTRLTVT.

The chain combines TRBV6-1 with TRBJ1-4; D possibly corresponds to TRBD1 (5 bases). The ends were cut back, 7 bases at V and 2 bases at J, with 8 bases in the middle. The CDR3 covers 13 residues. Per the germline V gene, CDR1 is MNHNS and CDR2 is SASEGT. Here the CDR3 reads CASMAGTNEKLFF. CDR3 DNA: TGTGCCAGCATGGCAGGGACTAATGAAAAACTGTTTTTT.

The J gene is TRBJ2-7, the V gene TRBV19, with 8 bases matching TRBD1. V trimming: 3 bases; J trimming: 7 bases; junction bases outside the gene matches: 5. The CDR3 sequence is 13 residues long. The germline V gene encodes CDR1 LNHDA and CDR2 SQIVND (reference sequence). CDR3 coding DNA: TGTGCCAGTAGTATGCAGGGGGCGGGGGAGCAGTACTTC. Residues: CASSMQGAGEQYF.

The chain's CDR3 is CASSLAGQGAIVAEAFF. The CDR3 region has the DNA TGTGCCAGCAGCTTGGCGGGACAGGGGGCTATCGTGGCTGAAGCTTTCTTT. J is TRBJ1-1 and V is TRBV5-6; 12 positions match TRBD1. Germline V gene sequence: CDR1 SGHDT, CDR2 YYEEEE. The V and J ends lost 0 bases and 6 bases, in that order; junction bases with no gene match: 9. The CDR3 has 17 residues.

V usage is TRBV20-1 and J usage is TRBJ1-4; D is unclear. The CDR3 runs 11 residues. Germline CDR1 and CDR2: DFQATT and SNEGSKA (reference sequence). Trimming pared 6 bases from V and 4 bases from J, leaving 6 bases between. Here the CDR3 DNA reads TGCAGTGCGTCGCATAATGAAAAACTGTTTTTT. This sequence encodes CSASHNEKLFF.

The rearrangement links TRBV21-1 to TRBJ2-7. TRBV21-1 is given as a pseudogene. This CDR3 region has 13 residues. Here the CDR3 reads CASSRVSSYEQYF. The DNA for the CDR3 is TGTGCCAGCAGCAGGGTTTCCTCCTACGAGCAGTACTTC.

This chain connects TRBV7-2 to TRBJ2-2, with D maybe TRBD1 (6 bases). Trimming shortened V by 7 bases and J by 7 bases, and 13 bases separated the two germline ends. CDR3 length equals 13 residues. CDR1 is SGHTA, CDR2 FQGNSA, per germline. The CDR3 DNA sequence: TGTGCCAGCACTTACGACAGGAACGGGGAGCTGTTTTTT. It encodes CASTYDRNGELFF.

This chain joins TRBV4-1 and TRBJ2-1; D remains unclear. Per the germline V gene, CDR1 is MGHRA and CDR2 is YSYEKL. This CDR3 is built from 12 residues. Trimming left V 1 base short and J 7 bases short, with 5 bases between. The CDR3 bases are TGCGCCAGCAGCCAAGGCTTTAATGAGCAGTTCTTC. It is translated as CASSQGFNEQFF.

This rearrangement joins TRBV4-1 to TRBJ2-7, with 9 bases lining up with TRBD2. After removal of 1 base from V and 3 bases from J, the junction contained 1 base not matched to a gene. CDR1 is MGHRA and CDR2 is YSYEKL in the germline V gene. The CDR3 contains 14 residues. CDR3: CASSQGTSVYEQYF. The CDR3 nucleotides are TGCGCCAGCAGCCAAGGGACTAGCGTCTACGAGCAGTACTTC.

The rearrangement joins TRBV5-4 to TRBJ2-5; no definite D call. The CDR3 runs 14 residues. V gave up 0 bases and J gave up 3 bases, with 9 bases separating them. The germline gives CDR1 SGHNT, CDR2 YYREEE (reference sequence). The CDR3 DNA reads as TGTGCCAGCAGCTTGGGAACTATAAAAGAGACCCAGTACTTC. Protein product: CASSLGTIKETQYF.

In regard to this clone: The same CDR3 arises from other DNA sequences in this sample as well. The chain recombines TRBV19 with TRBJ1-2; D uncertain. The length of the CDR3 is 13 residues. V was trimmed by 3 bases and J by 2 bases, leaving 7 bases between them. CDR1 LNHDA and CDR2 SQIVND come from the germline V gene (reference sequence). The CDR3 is CASSIPGNYGYTF. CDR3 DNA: TGTGCCAGTAGTATCCCTGGGAACTATGGCTACACCTTC. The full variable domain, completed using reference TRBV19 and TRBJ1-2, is DGGITQSPKYLFRKEGQNVTLSCEQNLNHDAMYWYRQDPGQGLRLIYYSQIVNDFQKGDIAEGYSVSREKKESFPLTVTSAQKNPTAFYLCASSIPGNYGYTFGSGTRLTVV.

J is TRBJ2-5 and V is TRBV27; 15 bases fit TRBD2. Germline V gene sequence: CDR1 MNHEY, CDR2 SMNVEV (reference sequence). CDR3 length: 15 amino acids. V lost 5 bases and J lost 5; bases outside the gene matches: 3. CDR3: CASSPGTSGRETQYF. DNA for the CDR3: TGTGCCAGCAGTCCCGGGACTAGCGGGAGGGAGACCCAGTACTTC.

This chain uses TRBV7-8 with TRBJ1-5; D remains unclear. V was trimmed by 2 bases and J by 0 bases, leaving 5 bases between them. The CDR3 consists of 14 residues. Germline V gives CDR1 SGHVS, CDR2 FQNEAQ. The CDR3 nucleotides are TGTGCCAGCAGCTTATTGGGTAGCAATCAGCCCCAGCATTTT. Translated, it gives CASSLLGSNQPQHF.

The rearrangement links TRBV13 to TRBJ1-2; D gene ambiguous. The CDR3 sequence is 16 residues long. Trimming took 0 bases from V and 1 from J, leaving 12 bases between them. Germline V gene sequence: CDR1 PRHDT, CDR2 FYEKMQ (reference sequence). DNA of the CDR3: TGTGCCAGCAGCTTAGGGACGGGAATCGTTAACTATGGCTACACCTTC. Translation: CASSLGTGIVNYGYTF.

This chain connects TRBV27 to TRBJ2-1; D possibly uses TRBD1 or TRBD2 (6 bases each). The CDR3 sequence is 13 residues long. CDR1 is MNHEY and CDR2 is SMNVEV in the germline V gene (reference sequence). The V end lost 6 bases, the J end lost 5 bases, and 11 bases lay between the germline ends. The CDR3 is CASSRGGHNEQFF. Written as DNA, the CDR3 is TGTGCCAGCAGCAGGGGAGGACACAATGAGCAGTTCTTC.

CDR3 region: CSPSAGLTNTEAFF. Written as DNA, the CDR3 is TGCAGCCCATCAGCGGGGCTAACCAACACTGAAGCTTTCTTT. The V gene is TRBV29-1, the J gene TRBJ1-1, with D possibly TRBD1 on 5 matching bases. Looked up from germline, CDR1 is SQVTM and CDR2 is ANQGSEA. The CDR3 runs to 14 residues. Trimming took off 8 bases at V and 2 bases at J, with 18 bases between the two ends. The full variable domain, completed using reference TRBV29-1 and TRBJ1-1, is SAVISQKPSRDICQRGTSLTIQCQVDSQVTMMFWYRQQPGQSLTLIATANQGSEATYESGFVIDKFPISRPNLTFSTLTVSNMSPEDSSIYLCSPSAGLTNTEAFFGQGTRLTVV.

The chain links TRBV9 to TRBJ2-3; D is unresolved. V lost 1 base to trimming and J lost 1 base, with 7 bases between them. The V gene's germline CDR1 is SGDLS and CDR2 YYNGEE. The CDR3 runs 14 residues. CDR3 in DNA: TGTGCCAGCAGCGTAAGTCTCGGCACAGATACGCAGTATTTT. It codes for CASSVSLGTDTQYF.

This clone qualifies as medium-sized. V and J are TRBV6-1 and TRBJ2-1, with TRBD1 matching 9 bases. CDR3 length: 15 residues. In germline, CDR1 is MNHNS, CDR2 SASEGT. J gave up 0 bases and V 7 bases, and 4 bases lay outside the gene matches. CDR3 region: CASTATGGSYNEQFF. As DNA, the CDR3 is TGTGCCAGCACTGCGACAGGGGGCTCCTACAATGAGCAGTTCTTC.

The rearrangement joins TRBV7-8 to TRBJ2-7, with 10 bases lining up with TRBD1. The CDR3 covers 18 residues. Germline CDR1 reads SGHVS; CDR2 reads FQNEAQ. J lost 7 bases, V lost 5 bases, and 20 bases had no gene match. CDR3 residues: CASSAPSGTGDGVGEQYF. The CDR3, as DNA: TGTGCCAGCAGCGCACCCTCCGGGACAGGGGATGGGGTGGGTGAGCAGTACTTC.

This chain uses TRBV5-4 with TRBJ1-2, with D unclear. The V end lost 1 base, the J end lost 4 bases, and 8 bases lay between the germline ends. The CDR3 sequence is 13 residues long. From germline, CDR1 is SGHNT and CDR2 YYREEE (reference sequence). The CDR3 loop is CASSLRTAYGYTF. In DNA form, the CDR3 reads TGTGCCAGCAGCTTGAGAACAGCCTATGGCTACACCTTC.